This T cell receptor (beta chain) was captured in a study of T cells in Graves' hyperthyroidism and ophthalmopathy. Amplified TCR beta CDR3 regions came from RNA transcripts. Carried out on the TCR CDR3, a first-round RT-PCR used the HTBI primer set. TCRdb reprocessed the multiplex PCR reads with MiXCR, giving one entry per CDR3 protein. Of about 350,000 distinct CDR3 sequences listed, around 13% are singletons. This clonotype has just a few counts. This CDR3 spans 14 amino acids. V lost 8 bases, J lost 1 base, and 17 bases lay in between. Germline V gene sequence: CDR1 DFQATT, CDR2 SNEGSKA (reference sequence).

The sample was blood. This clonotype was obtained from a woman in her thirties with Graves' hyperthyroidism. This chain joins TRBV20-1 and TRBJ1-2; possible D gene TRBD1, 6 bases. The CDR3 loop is CSPTNRALNYGYTF. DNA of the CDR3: TGCAGTCCCACAAACAGGGCCCTTAACTATGGCTACACCTTC.